The 5 T cell receptor beta chains presented below share a single source sample, sequenced in a study of beta chain features in type 1 diabetes. Reverse transcription of all isolated RNA meant that expressed TCRB transcripts were sequenced. Here immunoSEQ multiplex PCR was the method, and the copy in TCRdb shows in-frame clones only, minus some. The sample includes under 800,000 clones, around a sixth of them seen just once. Input material: naive CD4+ T cells from blood. These receptors were taken from a man between 18 and 29 years old in good health.

There are a few counts of this clone. This chain links TRBV6-1 with TRBJ1-1, with a weak D call TRBD1 (6 bases). Germline V gene data show CDR1 as MNHNS and CDR2 as SASEGT. The CDR3 sequence is 13 residues long. The ends were cut back, 3 bases at V and 1 base at J, with 6 bases in the middle. The chain's CDR3 is CASSEGQNTEAFF. CDR3 coding DNA: TGTGCCAGCAGTGAGGGACAGAACACTGAAGCTTTCTTT.

This chain links TRBV5-1 with TRBJ2-5; D ambiguous. The ends were cut back, 1 base at V and 0 bases at J, with 7 bases in the middle. Looked up from germline, CDR1 is SGHRS and CDR2 is YFSETQ. The length of the CDR3 is 14 residues. The CDR3 DNA follows: TGCGCCAGCAGCTTGTTAGGGTACCAAGAGACCCAGTACTTC. Protein product: CASSLLGYQETQYF.

This clone was seen only a few times. The V call is TRBV10-3, the J call TRBJ2-7; TRBD1 is a possible D gene (6 bases). This CDR3 comprises 13 residues. The V gene's germline CDR1 is ENHRY and CDR2 SYGVKD. The V and J ends lost 7 bases and 2 bases respectively, with 12 bases between them. CDR3 protein: CAITEGVPYEQYF. The DNA of the CDR3 is TGTGCCATCACAGAGGGGGTACCCTACGAGCAGTACTTC.

This clone was seen a few times. This rearrangement joins TRBV5-1 to TRBJ2-5; no definite D call. V shed 2 bases and J shed 4 bases, with 15 bases lying between them. CDR1 is SGHRS and CDR2 is YFSETQ in the germline V gene. The CDR3 sequence is 15 residues long. The DNA for the CDR3 is TGCGCCAGCAGCTTTCCGGCTGACGGCCGAGAGACCCAGTACTTC. Translating it yields CASSFPADGRETQYF.

The chain couples TRBV27 to TRBJ2-7, with TRBD1 matching over 10 bases. The V gene end was trimmed by 6 bases and the J gene end by 3 bases; junction bases not matched to a gene: 2. Per germline, CDR1 MNHEY and CDR2 SMNVEV (reference sequence). The CDR3 runs 13 residues. CDR3 coding DNA: TGTGCCAGCAGACGGACAGGGGGCTACGAGCAGTACTTC. This codes for CASRRTGGYEQYF.